The source of this T cell receptor beta chain is a study of Ad26.COV2.S vaccination and SARS-CoV-2 variants listed by TCRdb under 2021. Study-level background: Vaccine-arm donors came from COV1001, a multicentre, randomized, double-blind, placebo-controlled phase I-IIa trial of Ad26.COV2.S in healthy adults. Ad26.COV2.S was administered intramuscularly at 5 x 10^10 or 1 x 10^11 viral particles, either as a single shot or as two shots given 56 days apart. TCRbeta repertoire sequencing served as the tool for gauging how specific and how broad the SARS-CoV-2-reactive T cell receptors were following Ad26.COV2.S vaccination. The TCR-sequenced set comprised about 32 samples: some 20 Ad26.COV2.S vaccine recipients, 5 placebo recipients and 8 SARS-CoV-2 convalescent individuals. Participants in the trial were split at random into five groups of five each, receiving low-dose or high-dose Ad26.COV2.S once or twice, or else placebo on both occasions. Throughout the experiments and outcome assessment, investigators stayed blinded to trial group allocation.

What the research found in general, with its limitations: Vaccine and placebo recipients had comparable non-spike TCR breadth, which fits with the vaccine containing only spike. The study was not powered to compare responses between vaccine doses or regimens. Spike-specific TCR breadth was higher in Ad26.COV2.S recipients than in placebo recipients (P = 0.0014). After vaccination, spike-specific CD8+ and CD4+ T cell responses were reported to show substantial breadth. It was noted by the authors that total T cell responses may have been underestimated by the TCR breadth and depth analyses.

V loses 0 bases at its end and J loses 0 bases; junction bases beyond the gene matches: 6. Reading the germline V gene gives CDR1 SGDLS and CDR2 YYNGEE. The CDR3 covers 17 residues, taking in both the cysteine and the phenylalanine. Only the CDR3 region is kept as DNA, spanning 51 bases read in frame from base 1. Of note for this clone: Its binding antigen is unknown. Base qualities are not at hand, and no much larger clone is one base apart.

The immunoSEQ Assay was used to sequence TCRbeta CDR3 regions. After extraction, genomic DNA underwent amplification by bias-controlled multiplex PCR, followed by high-throughput sequencing. Processing in the source paper ran as follows. Collapsing and filtering of sequences were performed to quantify the absolute abundance of each unique TCRbeta CDR3 region. Usable DNA was measured by amplifying reference genes present in all nucleated cells, and TCRbeta template counts were normalized to that usable DNA to estimate T cell fraction. Repertoire TCRs were annotated as SARS-CoV-2-specific when V gene, CDR3 amino acid sequence and J gene were exactly matched to a known reactive TCR set. MIRA supplied the reference SARS-CoV-2 TCR set, which was filtered for enrichment in COVID-19-positive ImmuneCODE repertoires so that public or cross-reactive TCRs were removed. Using the MIRA antigens, annotated TCRs were further analysed by specific ORF or by position within an ORF. Depth was the summed frequency of annotated unique rearrangements, while breadth was defined as annotated unique rearrangements over total unique productive rearrangements. Two-sided Wilcoxon rank-sum tests were used to compare TCR breadth between groups. What TCRdb holds here is the immuneACCESS table cut down to in-frame rearrangements. Part of the clones is not present; checked against another copy, under half of the missing clones reflect an unresolved V gene, and the others are unexplained. The V and J calls and clone size were taken over from that table, and D and trimming were inferred from the DNA. Within this sample are 250,000 to 300,000 clones, with more than 75% of them counted one time only. The top ten hold about 3.1% of the sample.

The treatment or condition tag for this specimen amounts to: about 20 received Ad26.COV2.S at low or high dose, single or two shots; 5 received placebo; per-sample allocation not given. For vaccine and placebo recipients, repertoires were sequenced using samples collected on day 63 after the first injection. Cohort 1b enrolled 20 to 30 adults aged 18-55 years at a single site in Boston, USA, between 29 July and 7 August 2020. As a vaccine, Ad26.COV2.S was a replication-incompetent adenovirus type 26 vector that expressed a prefusion-stabilized SARS-CoV-2 spike protein derived from the original Wuhan strain.

The rearranged segments are TRBV9 and TRBJ2-3; 8 bases in the junction line up with TRBD2. The TCR was taken from a person aged 18-60 years who received the Ad26.COV2.S COVID-19 vaccine or a placebo. The starting material was peripheral blood, obtained in a trial of Ad26.COV2.S vaccine versus placebo. The sequence in DNA is TGTGCCAGCAGCGTAGGAGTCGGGGGGGCGAGCACAGATACGCAGTATTTT. Its coded protein is CASSVGVGGASTDTQYF.